The next 5 T cell receptor beta chains were all read from a single sample in a study of shared T cell receptors in the human thymus. The method was immunoSEQ multiplex PCR; TCRdb's version includes in-frame clones alone and lacks a portion of them. This sample yields roughly 710,000 clones, of which approximately 83% are seen a single time; under 0.012% belongs to the top ten. The same data also went into a second study, on human thymus T cells.

Sequencing was done on a sample of thymocytes. These receptors all come from a girl in the first two years of life with a congenital heart defect.

The chain recombines TRBV19 with TRBJ1-5; TRBD1 matches at 12 bases. CDR1 LNHDA and CDR2 SQIVND come from the germline V gene (reference sequence). V trimming: 0 bases; J trimming: 6 bases; junction bases outside the gene matches: 18. The CDR3 has 21 amino acids. The CDR3 nucleotides read TGTGCCAGTAGTATAGATCGGGGACCGGGACAGGGGGCGATGGTTAGTCAGCCCCAGCATTTT. It codes for CASSIDRGPGQGAMVSQPQHF.

To note about this clone: With a much larger clone just one base away, this may be a read error. The genes are TRBV2 and TRBJ1-1; D is uncertain. The CDR3 runs 12 residues. The V gene lost 6 bases and the J gene lost 1 base, with 6 bases spanning the gap. In germline, CDR1 is SNHLY, CDR2 FYNNEI. The CDR3 is CASRAGNTEAFF. The CDR3 DNA reads TGTGCCAGCAGGGCAGGGAACACTGAAGCTTTCTTT.

In its sample, this clone was seen once. The rearrangement uses TRBV5-6 and TRBJ2-2, with D uncertain. Looked up from germline, CDR1 is SGHDT and CDR2 is YYEEEE. Trimming shortened V by 2 bases and J by 1 base, and 9 bases separated the two germline ends. The CDR3 contains 15 residues. CDR3 nucleotides: TGTGCCAGCAGCTTCTCTTCCCTGAACACCGGGGAGCTGTTTTTT. Protein: CASSFSSLNTGELFF.

This rearrangement joins TRBV5-1 to TRBJ2-1; possible D gene TRBD1, 5 bases. The CDR3 totals 13 residues. Germline V gene data show CDR1 as SGHRS and CDR2 as YFSETQ. Trimming pared 2 bases from V and 8 bases from J, leaving 11 bases between. CDR3: CASSFDSFDEQFF. CDR3 DNA: TGCGCCAGCAGCTTCGACAGTTTTGATGAGCAGTTCTTC.

CDR3 nucleotides: TGTGCCAGCAGCGATACAGGGGGGTATGGCTACACCTTC. It translates to CASSDTGGYGYTF. V usage is TRBV27 and J usage is TRBJ1-2, with 8 bases that match TRBD1. V was clipped by 6 bases and J by 5 bases; unmatched bases: 5. The CDR3 loop spans 13 amino acids. Germline assignment: CDR1 MNHEY and CDR2 SMNVEV (reference sequence).